The 2 T cell receptor beta chains below come from one sample, sequenced in a study of OX40 agonist ivuxolimab in advanced cancers. Sequenced by immunoSEQ multiplex PCR; TCRdb stores in-frame clones only, minus some. Here the sample spans tens of thousands of clones, 83% being singletons. The sample consisted of CD4+ or CD8+ T cells sorted from blood, taken in a trial of the OX40 agonist ivuxolimab. These receptors originate from an adult with an advanced solid tumor such as melanoma, head and neck, liver or kidney cancer.

The rearrangement uses TRBV2 and TRBJ1-6; 7 bases fit TRBD1. Germline V gene lookup returns CDR1 SNHLY and CDR2 FYNNEI. The V and J ends lost 3 bases and 0 bases, in that order; junction bases with no gene match: 2. This CDR3 region has 16 residues. DNA of the CDR3: TGTGCCAGCAGTGAGGACAGGAGCTCCTATAATTCACCCCTCCACTTT. Protein product: CASSEDRSSYNSPLHF.

The rearrangement joins TRBV5-1 to TRBJ1-1; D gene uncertain. Germline V gene sequence: CDR1 SGHRS, CDR2 YFSETQ. This CDR3 comprises 11 residues. V was clipped by 5 bases and J by 2 bases, with 4 bases between them. For the CDR3, the DNA is TGCGCCAGCAGTTCCAACACTGAAGCTTTCTTT. Amino acids: CASSSNTEAFF.